Listed here is a single TCR beta chain. The same CDR3 also results from other DNA sequences found in this sample. This specimen belongs to a study of blood T cell repertoires in COVID-19. Per the original data handling: Estimation of nucleated cell counts was performed using reference gene primer amplification. TCRdb's copy holds only in-frame clones and misses some; the assay was immunoSEQ multiplex PCR. That table is the source of V, J and clone size, and D and trimming were worked out from the DNA. The sample lists 200,000 to 300,000 clones, almost 85% occurring once. V was clipped by 0 bases and J by 0 bases, with 7 bases between them. The germline V gene has CDR1 SGHRS and CDR2 YFSETQ. This CDR3 region has 15 residues.

V is TRBV5-1 and J is TRBJ2-1; TRBD2 is a possible D gene (5 bases). The sequence came from a woman of 80 years or more with acute or convalescent COVID-19. Sequencing input: peripheral blood. The CDR3 loop is CASSLVAGSYNEQFF. The CDR3 coding sequence is TGCGCCAGCAGCTTGGTCGCGGGCTCCTACAATGAGCAGTTCTTC. The whole variable domain, remainder taken from reference TRBV5-1 and TRBJ2-1, is KAGVTQTPRYLIKTRGQQVTLSCSPISGHRSVSWYQQTPGQGLQFLFEYFSETQRNKGNFPGRFSGRQFSNSRSEMNVSTLELGDSALYLCASSLVAGSYNEQFFGPGTRLTVL.